These T cell receptor beta chains were read from a single sample in a study of beta chain features in type 1 diabetes. Clones were sequenced by immunoSEQ multiplex PCR, and TCRdb holds only the in-frame ones, with some missing. This sample has a few hundred thousand clones, with roughly 16% found just once. The sequenced sample was naive CD4+ T cells from blood. All receptors derive from a woman aged 18-29 years in good health. The conserved cysteine and the conserved F or W are not part of the CDR3 here. D genes are given only for firm matches.

ASSLGTSGSNEQF	TRBV11-3	TRBD2	TRBJ2-1
ASSSPGTAFSSGANVLT	TRBV7-9	TRBD1	TRBJ2-6
ASSGHLTYNEQF	TRBV6-1	.	TRBJ2-1
ASSLSYEQY	TRBV14	.	TRBJ2-7
ASSYTGTSGDEQF	TRBV7-3	TRBD2	TRBJ2-1
ASSPRQGADYEQY	TRBV11-2	TRBD1	TRBJ2-7
ASSSPQAGERYEQY	TRBV5-1	TRBD2	TRBJ2-7
AWDLRDYGYT	TRBV30	.	TRBJ1-2
ASSVAGGRGKTEAF	TRBV9	.	TRBJ1-1
SVAKTGENSPLH	TRBV29-1	TRBD1	TRBJ1-6
ASSLADRSHEQY	TRBV4-2	TRBD1	TRBJ2-7
AWRRSSYNEQF	TRBV30	.	TRBJ2-1
ASSQGQEIRTGELF	TRBV4-3	.	TRBJ2-2
ASSQEKGLAGLDTQY	TRBV4-2	TRBD2	TRBJ2-3
ASSRTGSYNEQF	TRBV27	TRBD1	TRBJ2-1
ASSLAQGYGYT	TRBV7-9	.	TRBJ1-2
ASSLQGTQEKLF	TRBV4-1	TRBD1	TRBJ1-4
ASTSRDSNNEQF	TRBV5-6	.	TRBJ2-1
AWSRIAGDYNEQF	TRBV30	TRBD2	TRBJ2-1
ASSPWGQGADTQY	TRBV7-9	TRBD1	TRBJ2-3
ASSQVASGRAQY	TRBV14	TRBD2	TRBJ2-7
ASSSHTAKNIQY	TRBV28	.	TRBJ2-4
ASGQGTNSYEQY	TRBV5-1	.	TRBJ2-7
AWTSGVIGYF	TRBV30	.	TRBJ2-1